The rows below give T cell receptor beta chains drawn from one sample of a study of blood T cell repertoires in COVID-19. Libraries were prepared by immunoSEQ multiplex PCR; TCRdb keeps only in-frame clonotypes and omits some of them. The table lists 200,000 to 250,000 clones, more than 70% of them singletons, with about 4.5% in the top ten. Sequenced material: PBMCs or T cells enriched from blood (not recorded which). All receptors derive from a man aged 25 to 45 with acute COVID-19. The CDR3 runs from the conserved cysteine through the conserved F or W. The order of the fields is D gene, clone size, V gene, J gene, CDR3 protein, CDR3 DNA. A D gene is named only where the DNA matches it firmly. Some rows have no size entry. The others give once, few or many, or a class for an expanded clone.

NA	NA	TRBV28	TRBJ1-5	CASSKKNVGADQPQHF	TGTGCCAGCAGCAAAAAAAACGTGGGGGCGGATCAGCCCCAGCATTTT
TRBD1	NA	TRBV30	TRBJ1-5	CAWNRRTGRQPQHF	TGTGCCTGGAATCGGAGGACAGGAAGGCAGCCCCAGCATTTT
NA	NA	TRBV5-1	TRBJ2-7	CASSLGGGSGEQYF	TGCGCCAGCAGCTTGGGCGGGGGCTCAGGCGAGCAGTACTTC
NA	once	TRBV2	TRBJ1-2	CASRRFGGSNYGYTF	TGTGCCAGCAGGAGGTTTGGGGGCTCTAACTATGGCTACACCTTC
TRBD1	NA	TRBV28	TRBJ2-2	CASSFPTGESDTGELFF	TGTGCCAGCAGCTTTCCAACAGGGGAATCGGACACCGGGGAGCTGTTTTTT
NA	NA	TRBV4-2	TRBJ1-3	CASSQPGTSTGNTIYF	TGTGCCAGCAGCCAACCCGGGACATCCACTGGAAACACCATATATTTT
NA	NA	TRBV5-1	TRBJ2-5	CASSLAGGMLETQYF	TGCGCCAGCAGCTTGGCCGGCGGCATGCTTGAGACCCAGTACTTC
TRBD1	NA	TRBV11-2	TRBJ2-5	CASSSRGDRDTETQYF	TGTGCCAGCAGCTCCCGGGGAGACAGGGACACGGAGACCCAGTACTTC
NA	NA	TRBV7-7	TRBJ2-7	CASSSLNPDEQYF	TGTGCCAGCAGCTCTCTAAACCCCGACGAGCAGTACTTC
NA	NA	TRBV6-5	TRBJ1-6	CASKEGPYNSPLHF	TGTGCCAGCAAGGAGGGACCCTATAATTCACCCCTCCACTTT
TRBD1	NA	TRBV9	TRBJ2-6	CASSREGTAGANVLTF	TGTGCCAGCAGCCGGGAAGGGACAGCCGGGGCCAACGTCCTGACTTTC
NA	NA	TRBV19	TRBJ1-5	CASQEETDNQPQHF	TGTGCCAGCCAAGAGGAGACAGACAATCAGCCCCAGCATTTT
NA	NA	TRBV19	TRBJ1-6	CASSLQNSPLHF	TGTGCCAGTAGTCTACAGAATTCACCCCTCCACTTT
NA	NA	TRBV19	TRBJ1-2	CASSINTHPNMRYTF	TGTGCCAGTAGTATAAACACCCACCCTAATATGAGGTACACCTTC
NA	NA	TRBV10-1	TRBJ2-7	CASSARGPSYEQYF	TGCGCCAGCAGTGCAAGGGGTCCCTCCTACGAGCAGTACTTC
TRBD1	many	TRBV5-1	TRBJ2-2	CASSPRTGGGELFF	TGCGCCAGCAGCCCCCGGACAGGGGGAGGGGAGCTGTTTTTT
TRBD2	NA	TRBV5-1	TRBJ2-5	CASSLGGGAEETQYF	TGCGCCAGCAGCTTGGGCGGGGGGGCCGAAGAGACCCAGTACTTC
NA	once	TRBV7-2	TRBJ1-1	CASSLGGRGISEAFF	TGTGCCAGCAGCTTAGGCGGCAGGGGTATCTCTGAAGCTTTCTTT
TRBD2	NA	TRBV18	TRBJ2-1	CASSPLGTSGGFFYNEQFF	TGTGCCAGCTCACCACTAGGGACTAGCGGGGGATTCTTCTACAATGAGCAGTTCTTC
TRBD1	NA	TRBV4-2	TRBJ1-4	CASSQVRGQGIEKLFF	TGTGCCAGCAGCCAAGTCCGTGGACAGGGAATTGAAAAACTGTTTTTT
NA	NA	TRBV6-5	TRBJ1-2	CASSPVGGADYGYTF	TGTGCCAGCAGCCCCGTAGGGGGGGCTGACTATGGCTACACCTTC
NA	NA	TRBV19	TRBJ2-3	CASSPNPEMAQYF	TGTGCCAGTAGTCCGAATCCCGAGATGGCGCAGTATTTT